This T cell receptor beta chain is drawn from a study of cytomegalovirus exposure and HLA in healthy donors. Findings and caveats of the study: Trimming of TCR beta V- and J-genes showed a link, identified in a later analysis, to a missense DCLRE1C variant. Among the sequence variants, a highly shared cluster was likely an artifact of sequencing.

The donors were healthy bone marrow donors. There were likely unrecorded immune exposures, though donors were nominally healthy when sampled. As concerns this clone: The antigen is unknown.

The length of the CDR3 is 18 residues. Germline trimming cut 2 bases from V and 4 bases from J; bases unmatched to any gene: 9. Germline V gene lookup returns CDR1 MGHDK and CDR2 SYGVNS. Primers: 60 Vbeta forward and 13 Jbeta reverse. The repertoire was sequenced with immunoSEQ multiplex PCR; TCRdb's copy has only in-frame clones and lacks some. The sample lists about 150,000 clones, 70% to 85% occurring once. The chain uses TRBV25-1 and TRBJ2-2, with 11 bases fitting TRBD2. This receptor was taken from a man in his forties in good health and CMV-seronegative. The source material was PBMCs. CDR3 bases: TGTGCCAGCAGTGAAATGCCGGGACTAGCGGACTCCACCGGGGAGCTGTTTTTT. Its protein is CASSEMPGLADSTGELFF. Complete variable domain (other parts from reference TRBV25-1 and TRBJ2-2): EADIYQTPRYLVIGTGKKITLECSQTMGHDKMYWYQQDPGMELHLIHYSYGVNSTEKGDLSSESTVSRIRTEHFPLTLESARPSHTSQYLCASSEMPGLADSTGELFFGEGSRLTVL.